This T cell receptor (beta chain) was recovered during a study of T cell responses to AZD1222 COVID-19 vaccine. Here immunoSEQ multiplex PCR was the method, and the copy in TCRdb shows in-frame clones only, minus some. This sample has about 150,000 clones; 94% occur once, and the top ten carry 1.3%. Per the germline V gene, CDR1 is SGHRS and CDR2 is YFSETQ. The CDR3 is 15 amino acids. Trimming took off 3 bases at V and 0 bases at J, with 9 bases between the two ends. Findings of the study overall: A mostly white British donor set with more females was recruited, and clonal diversity was possibly underestimated. Only a handful of AZD1222 recipients, six or seven in all, had baseline seropositivity.

With respect to this clone: Its target is unknown.

Sequencing was performed on peripheral blood, taken on day 0 of AZD1222 vaccination. The TCR sequence derives from an adult in good health. The J gene is TRBJ2-2, the V gene TRBV5-1; D is perhaps TRBD1 or TRBD2 (6 bases each). The CDR3 here is CASSSGGANTGELFF. The CDR3 DNA reads TGCGCCAGCAGCTCCGGGGGCGCGAACACCGGGGAGCTGTTTTTT.